Below, one T cell receptor (beta chain) is given with its context. Germline and junction disagree at one end, which may indicate a read error. This sample is drawn from a study of blood T cells in healthy people across ages. Roughly 10 milliliters was the volume of peripheral blood drawn from each donor. The CDR3 runs to 15 residues. The germline V gene has CDR1 SGHVS and CDR2 FNYEAQ. A second PCR of roughly 7 to 11 cycles used a sample-barcoded 5' primer and a J-beta primer mix. TCRdb called the 5' RACE reads again in MiXCR, with one record for every CDR3 protein. The profile shows hundreds of thousands of distinct CDR3 sequences, around a quarter of them singletons. A further study also used this sample, focusing on T cells of mothers and their children.

This TCR was recovered from a boy between 2 and 10 years old in good health. The V gene is TRBV7-6, the J gene TRBJ2-7, with a tentative D call TRBD2 (6 bases). The sequenced material came from blood. The CDR3 DNA sequence: TGTGCCAGCACCTTAGCGGTGGGGAGCTCCTACGAGCAGTACTTC. Its translation: CASTLAVGSSYEQYF. The full variable domain, completed using reference TRBV7-6 and TRBJ2-7, is GAGVSQSPRYKVTKRGQDVALRCDPISGHVSLYWYRQALGQGPEFLTYFNYEAQQDKSGLPNDRFSAERPEGSISTLTIQRTEQRDSAMYRCASTLAVGSSYEQYFGPGTRLTVT.